This T cell receptor (beta chain) came from a study of spatial heterogeneity in lung cancer. Overall study context: Alpha-chain sequences were consistently detected less often than beta-chain sequences. The mean occurrence of each unique TCR and UMI combination in raw reads exceeded 8.5.

By share of the sample, this clonotype is medium-sized. Time point noted: sample taken at primary tumor resection. Researchers sequenced whole RNA taken from tumor, nontumor lung or frozen PBMC without sorting. The roughly 68 donors had untreated early-stage non-small cell lung cancer. Every individual TCR cDNA molecule carried its own unique molecular identifier, which allowed correction of PCR and sequencing errors. Using its own MiXCR run on the 5' RACE reads, TCRdb lists one record per CDR3 protein. The data contain around 7,700 distinct CDR3 sequences, about 5% of them singletons. Looked up from germline, CDR1 is DFQATT and CDR2 is SNEGSKA (reference sequence). Losses at the gene ends were 1 base for V and 3 bases for J; bases not matched to a gene: 6. The CDR3 extends over 15 amino acids.

The specimen was normal lung tissue next to the tumor, collected at surgery. The genes are TRBV20-1 and TRBJ1-2, with 9 nucleotides matching TRBD1. The TCR was taken from a female donor with early-stage non-small cell lung cancer. CDR3 loop: CSARAGTGFYYGYTF. CDR3 nucleotide sequence: TGCAGTGCTAGAGCCGGGACAGGGTTTTACTATGGCTACACCTTC.